This T cell receptor (beta chain) is drawn from a study of T-cell reconstitution after alpha-beta-depleted transplantation in children. Findings and caveats of the study: Where alpha-beta T cells came from about two months after transplant was reportedly several hundred expanded graft clones. The main origin of T-cell counts and diversity one year after transplant was newly produced T cells. Some patients' high day-60 TCRbeta diversity was traced to surviving recipient T cells and thymic progenitors.

About this clonotype itself: Its matching antigen is unknown.

Germline lookup yields CDR1 DFQATT and CDR2 SNEGSKA (reference sequence). The V gene lost 8 bases and the J gene lost 4 bases, with 20 bases spanning the gap. This CDR3 spans 14 amino acids. Unique molecular identifiers were incorporated during preparation of the TCRbeta library. TCRdb redid the calling of the PCR reads with MiXCR, one entry per CDR3 protein. Of 440,000 or so distinct CDR3 sequences listed, roughly two fifths are singletons. This TCR came from a girl aged 2 to 10 with aplastic anemia, due to receive a stem cell transplant. Sequenced here: PBMCs, sampled before TCRalphabeta/CD19-depleted stem cell transplant. The chain uses TRBV20-1 and TRBJ1-2, with D hard to call. The DNA for the CDR3 is TGCAGTTTTCTTGGGGAAGCATCCTCCTATGGCTACACCTTC. Protein product: CSFLGEASSYGYTF.